Sequencing of this T cell receptor (beta chain) was carried out in a study of T cell responses to AZD1222 COVID-19 vaccine. Points from the study as a whole: CD4 TCRs covered the whole spike, strongest at regions 160-218 and 743-854.

This table comes from immunoSEQ multiplex PCR, and its TCRdb copy is limited to in-frame clones, with some not included. The table shows more than 85,000 clones, with roughly nine tenths occurring only once. The length of the CDR3 is 14 residues. V lost 4 bases to trimming and J lost 3 bases, with 10 bases between them. CDR1 MGHRA and CDR2 YSYEKL come from the germline V gene. For this clone: The antigen remains undetermined.

The sequence was obtained from an adult in good health. The rearrangement joins TRBV4-1 to TRBJ1-5, with D perhaps matching TRBD1 (5 bases). Sequenced material: peripheral blood, taken on day 0 of AZD1222 vaccination. CDR3 amino acids: CASSLGGYNQPQHF. CDR3 nucleotides: TGCGCCAGCAGCCTGGGGGGGTACAATCAGCCCCAGCATTTT.